The subject of this entry is one T cell receptor beta chain. The sample originates from a study of blood T cell repertoires in COVID-19. On the study more broadly: Samples came from the United States, Italy and Spain, spanning acute and convalescent COVID-19. T cells, B-cell-depleted T cells, or PBMCs provided the cDNA or gDNA that served as material.

The CDR3 has 15 amino acids. Trimming removed 4 bases from V and 7 bases from J; junction bases left unmatched: 7. CDR1 and CDR2 from the germline V gene are SGHAT and FQNNGV. Original processing notes: Cell counts per sample came from amplifying reference gene primers. Libraries were prepared by immunoSEQ multiplex PCR; TCRdb keeps only in-frame clonotypes and omits some of them. The V and J calls and the clone size are those of that table, but D and trimming were determined from the DNA. Of over 200,000 clones listed, around nine tenths are singletons. This rearrangement joins TRBV11-2 to TRBJ2-1; TRBD2 matches 10 bases. This sequence was found in a man aged 60 to 75 who had recovered from COVID-19. Material for sequencing was peripheral blood. In nucleotides, the CDR3 is TGTGCCAGCAGCTCTAGCGGGAGATTTTTAAATGAGCAGTTCTTC. Residues: CASSSSGRFLNEQFF.